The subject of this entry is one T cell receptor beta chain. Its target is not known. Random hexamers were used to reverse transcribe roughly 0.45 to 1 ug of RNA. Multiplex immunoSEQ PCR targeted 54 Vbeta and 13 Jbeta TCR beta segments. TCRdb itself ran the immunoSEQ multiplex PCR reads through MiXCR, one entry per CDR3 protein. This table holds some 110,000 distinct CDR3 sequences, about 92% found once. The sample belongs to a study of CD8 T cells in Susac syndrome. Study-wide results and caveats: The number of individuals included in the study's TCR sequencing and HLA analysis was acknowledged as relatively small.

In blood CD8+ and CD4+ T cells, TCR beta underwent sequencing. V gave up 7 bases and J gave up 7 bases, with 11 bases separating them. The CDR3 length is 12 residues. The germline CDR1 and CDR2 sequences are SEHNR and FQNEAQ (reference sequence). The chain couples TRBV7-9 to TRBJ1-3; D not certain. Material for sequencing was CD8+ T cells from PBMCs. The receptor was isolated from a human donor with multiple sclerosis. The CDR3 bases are TGTGCCAGCACCCAACCCGGGAACACCATATATTTT. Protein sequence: CASTQPGNTIYF.